There are many counts of the clone carrying this T cell receptor (beta chain). Indicated time point: pre-sensitization, week 0. As for treatment: therapeutic diphenylcyclopropenone sensitization with weekly scalp DPC. The data are from a study of human T cells and chemical hapten exposure. TCRdb re-called the RACE reads with MiXCR, one entry per CDR3 protein. The sample contains around 380,000 distinct CDR3 sequences, roughly 6% of which appear only once. The receptor's source is a woman aged 18-30 years with alopecia areata. Some clones in this sample may be carry-over from other donors' samples. The sample here was whole blood, taken in connection with sensitization to the hapten diphenylcyclopropenone (DPC).

CDR3 sequence (DNA): TGTGCCACCGGGGAGACGTATTTT. It codes for CATGETYF. The chain uses TRBV6-1 and TRBJ2-3, with D possibly being TRBD2 (5 bases). V was clipped by 10 bases and J by 14 bases, with 10 bases between them. There are 8 residues in the CDR3. Germline V gene sequence: CDR1 MNHNS, CDR2 SASEGT.